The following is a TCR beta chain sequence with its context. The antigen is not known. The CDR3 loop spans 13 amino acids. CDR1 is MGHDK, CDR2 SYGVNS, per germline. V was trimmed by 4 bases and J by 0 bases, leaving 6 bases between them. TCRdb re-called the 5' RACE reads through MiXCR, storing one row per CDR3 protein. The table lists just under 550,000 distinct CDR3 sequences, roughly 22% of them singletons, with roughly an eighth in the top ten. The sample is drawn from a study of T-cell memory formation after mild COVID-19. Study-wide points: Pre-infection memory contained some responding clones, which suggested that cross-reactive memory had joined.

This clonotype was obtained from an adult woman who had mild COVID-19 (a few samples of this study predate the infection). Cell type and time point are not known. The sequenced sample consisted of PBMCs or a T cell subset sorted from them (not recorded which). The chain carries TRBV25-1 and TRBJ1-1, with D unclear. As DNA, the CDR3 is TGTGCCAGCAGTGGCATCCTGAACACTGAAGCTTTCTTT. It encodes CASSGILNTEAFF.